Shown below are 29 T cell receptor beta chains from a single sample sequenced in a study of blood T cell repertoires in COVID-19. Sequenced by immunoSEQ multiplex PCR; TCRdb stores in-frame clones only, minus some. The sample lists 120,000 to 150,000 clones, over 75% occurring once. The sequenced material came from peripheral blood. These TCRs come from a man aged 45-65 years with acute or convalescent COVID-19.

This clone was found a few times. The J gene is TRBJ1-4, the V gene TRBV6-2 or TRBV6-3; D uncertain. Germline values: CDR1 MNHEY, CDR2 SVGEGT. This CDR3 contains 12 residues. V lost 5 bases and J lost 6, with 7 bases in between. The CDR3 nucleotides are TGTGCCAGCAGTCTCCGGGATGAAAAACTGTTTTTT. Residues: CASSLRDEKLFF.

V gene TRBV18 combines with J gene TRBJ2-5; a weak D match, TRBD2 (5 bases). This CDR3 comprises 15 residues. V was trimmed by 7 bases and J by 0 bases, leaving 15 bases between them. The germline V gene has CDR1 KGHSH and CDR2 LQKENI. Here the CDR3 reads CASYKSAGNQETQYF. Here the CDR3 DNA reads TGTGCCAGCTATAAAAGCGCCGGGAACCAAGAGACCCAGTACTTC.

This chain uses TRBV19 with TRBJ1-1; 8 positions match TRBD1. Trimming removed 7 bases from V and 3 bases from J; junction bases left unmatched: 13. The length of the CDR3 is 16 residues. Germline values: CDR1 LNHDA, CDR2 SQIVND (reference sequence). In DNA, the CDR3 is TGTGCCAGTATACCCAACACAGGGGGATGGGACACTGAAGCTTTCTTT. Its protein is CASIPNTGGWDTEAFF.

This chain connects TRBV12-1 to TRBJ2-7; the D call TRBD2 from the table was never checked on the DNA. TRBV12-1 is a known pseudogene. CDR3 length: 15 amino acids. The CDR3, as DNA: TGTGCCAGCAGCCCTATTGAGCGGGGTTTCTACGAGCAGTACTTC. This sequence encodes CASSPIERGFYEQYF.

The chain couples TRBV19 to TRBJ2-2, with 8 bases that match TRBD1. The germline gives CDR1 LNHDA, CDR2 SQIVND (reference sequence). This CDR3 contains 16 residues. Losses at the gene ends were 3 bases for V and 0 bases for J; bases not matched to a gene: 3. The CDR3 sequence is CASSIRTGSNTGELFF. The DNA for the CDR3 is TGTGCCAGTAGTATTCGGACAGGGTCGAACACCGGGGAGCTGTTTTTT.

This chain connects TRBV5-1 to TRBJ2-7; weak D call: TRBD2 (6 bases). Trimming took off 3 bases at V and 5 bases at J, with 15 bases between the two ends. This CDR3 spans 14 amino acids. Germline V lookup: CDR1 SGHRS, CDR2 YFSETQ. CDR3 bases: TGCGCCAGCAGCTGGAGGGCACCTCTTGACGAGCAGTACTTC. As protein: CASSWRAPLDEQYF.

This clone was picked up one time. This rearrangement joins TRBV4-1 to TRBJ1-6; D is possibly TRBD1 (6 bases). Germline values: CDR1 MGHRA, CDR2 YSYEKL. The CDR3 is made up of 16 amino acids. The V and J ends lost 4 bases and 6 bases respectively, with 16 bases between them. The CDR3 DNA is TGCGCCAGCAGCCCCTCGGCGGGGGGCTCTAATTCACCCCTCCACTTT. Translating it yields CASSPSAGGSNSPLHF.

The chain employs TRBV30 and TRBJ2-3; 7 bases agree with TRBD2. The CDR3 has 16 residues. Unmatched junction bases numbered 10, after V lost 0 bases and J lost 4 bases. Germline V CDR1 and CDR2: GTSNPN, SVGIG (reference sequence). The DNA of the CDR3 is TGTGCCTGGAGTGTAGGGGTAAGCGGGAAGGCAGATACGCAGTATTTT. Protein product: CAWSVGVSGKADTQYF. The variable domain in full, completed from reference TRBV30 and TRBJ2-3, reads SQTIHQWPATLVQPVGSPLSLECTVEGTSNPNLYWYRQAAGRGLQLLFYSVGIGQISSEVPQNLSASRPQDRQFILSSKKLLLSDSGFYLCAWSVGVSGKADTQYFGPGTRLTVL.

The chain combines TRBV6-7 with TRBJ2-5; no reliable D call. TRBV6-7 is flagged as an ORF with uncertain function. The CDR3 has 12 amino acids. V shed 2 bases and J shed 4 bases, with 5 bases lying between them. The DNA of the CDR3 is TGTGCCAGCAGTTACCGAGGAGAGACCCAGTACTTC. It yields the protein CASSYRGETQYF.

The rearrangement uses TRBV9 and TRBJ1-1; D not resolved. The ends were cut back, 0 bases at V and 5 bases at J, with 8 bases in the middle. Germline loops: CDR1 SGDLS, CDR2 YYNGEE. This CDR3 is 13 amino acids long. CDR3 in DNA: TGTGCCAGCAGCGTAGGCAGTCTGACTGAAGCTTTCTTT. Translation: CASSVGSLTEAFF.

This clone was picked up a small number of times. The rearrangement joins TRBV5-1 to TRBJ1-2; 7 bases fit TRBD1. V trimming: 3 bases; J trimming: 4 bases; junction bases outside the gene matches: 12. The CDR3 covers 16 residues. Germline loops: CDR1 SGHRS, CDR2 YFSETQ. CDR3 DNA sequence: TGCGCCAGCAGCTCCCCCGACAGGGAAAGTCGCTATGGCTACACCTTC. Its protein product is CASSSPDRESRYGYTF.

This chain links TRBV6-2 or TRBV6-3 with TRBJ2-3, with TRBD1 matching over 7 bases. The CDR3 loop spans 19 amino acids. The germline V gene has CDR1 MNHEY and CDR2 SVGEGT. V was pared by 2 bases and J by 0 bases, with 14 bases of the junction left unmatched. CDR3 sequence reads: CASSYLTYWDSSSTDTQYF. As DNA, the CDR3 is TGTGCCAGCAGTTACCTCACTTACTGGGACAGTTCTAGCACAGATACGCAGTATTTT.

The genes are TRBV19 and TRBJ2-3, with 12 bases fitting TRBD2. Germline CDR1 reads LNHDA; CDR2 reads SQIVND (reference sequence). V shed 7 bases and J 0 bases; nucleotides not matched to a gene: 8. The CDR3 runs 17 residues. DNA for the CDR3: TGTGCCAGTACCTCGACTAGCGGGGGCACTAGCACAGATACGCAGTATTTT. As protein: CASTSTSGGTSTDTQYF. The whole variable domain, filled in from reference TRBV19 and TRBJ2-3, reads DGGITQSPKYLFRKEGQNVTLSCEQNLNHDAMYWYRQDPGQGLRLIYYSQIVNDFQKGDIAEGYSVSREKKESFPLTVTSAQKNPTAFYLCASTSTSGGTSTDTQYFGPGTRLTVL.

DNA of the CDR3: TGTGCCATCACAGGGCCTGCCGGTAGAGTTCAGCCCCAGCATTTT. It encodes CAITGPAGRVQPQHF. V usage is TRBV28 and J usage is TRBJ1-5, with D perhaps TRBD1 (6 bases). The V end was cut by 10 bases, the J end by 6 bases, with 22 bases between. Germline loops: CDR1 MDHEN, CDR2 SYDVKM. The CDR3 is 15 residues long. Together with reference TRBV28 and TRBJ1-5, the CDR3 gives the full variable domain: DVKVTQSSRYLVKRTGEKVFLECVQDMDHENMFWYRQDPGLGLRLIYFSYDVKMKEKGDIPEGYSVSREKKERFSLILESASTNQTSMYLCAITGPAGRVQPQHFGDGTRLSIL.

This chain uses TRBV6-1 with TRBJ1-1, with TRBD1 matching over 12 bases. Germline assignment: CDR1 MNHNS and CDR2 SASEGT. This CDR3 has 19 amino acids. V lost 2 bases and J lost 2; bases outside the gene matches: 12. As DNA, the CDR3 is TGTGCCAGCAGTGAATCAGTCCCCCCGGGACAGGGGGCTAACACTGAAGCTTTCTTT. This gives the protein CASSESVPPGQGANTEAFF.

This chain joins TRBV25-1 and TRBJ1-1, with D perhaps matching TRBD1 (5 bases). Trimming left V 3 bases short and J 3 bases short, with 8 bases between. Germline V lookup: CDR1 MGHDK, CDR2 SYGVNS. This CDR3 region has 13 residues. For the CDR3, the DNA is TGTGCCAGCAGTGATCAGGGATACACTGAAGCTTTCTTT. Its translation is CASSDQGYTEAFF.

The CDR3 is CASGFPGSYEQYF. CDR3 DNA sequence: TGTGCCAGCGGGTTTCCGGGATCCTACGAGCAGTACTTC. This chain links TRBV25-1 with TRBJ2-7, with D perhaps TRBD2 (5 bases). The CDR3 runs 13 residues. CDR1 is MGHDK and CDR2 is SYGVNS in the germline V gene. V dropped 8 bases and J dropped 1 base, with 12 bases sitting between them.

The CDR3 bases are TGTGCCAGTAGTATAGGGGCCGGGACAGGGCCTTTCTTT. Protein: CASSIGAGTGPFF. The rearrangement joins TRBV19 to TRBJ1-1; 9 bases align to TRBD1. Unmatched junction bases numbered 6, after V lost 1 base and J lost 12 bases. Germline lookup yields CDR1 LNHDA and CDR2 SQIVND (reference sequence). This CDR3 is 13 amino acids long.

V gene TRBV13 combines with J gene TRBJ2-7; no firm D call. There are 13 residues in the CDR3. V was pared by 0 bases and J by 5 bases, with 8 bases between. Germline values: CDR1 PRHDT, CDR2 FYEKMQ (reference sequence). CDR3 nucleotides: TGTGCCAGCAGCTTAGGACTTAAAAACGAGCAGTACTTC. It codes for CASSLGLKNEQYF.

J is TRBJ2-1 and V is TRBV27, with 7 bases matching TRBD1. The CDR3 covers 17 residues. The V gene's germline CDR1 is MNHEY and CDR2 SMNVEV (reference sequence). V dropped 3 bases and J dropped 7; count of bases not matched to a gene: 15. The CDR3 bases are TGTGCCAGCAGTTTCCTCACGACAGGGCATGAGGCGAATGAGCAGTTCTTC. It yields the protein CASSFLTTGHEANEQFF.

The V call is TRBV29-1, the J call TRBJ2-7, with 8 bases fitting TRBD1. The CDR3 runs to 12 residues. The V segment lost 4 bases and the J segment 4 bases; nucleotides outside the gene matches: 3. Germline V CDR1 and CDR2: SQVTM, ANQGSEA. DNA for the CDR3: TGCAGCGTTGCCAGGGGGCTGTACGAGCAGTACTTC. Protein: CSVARGLYEQYF.

The chain couples TRBV6-1 to TRBJ1-2; TRBD1 matches 7 bases. The germline V gene encodes CDR1 MNHNS and CDR2 SASEGT. Trimming at V came to 3 bases and at J to 7 bases, leaving 14 bases not matched to a gene. There are 16 residues in the CDR3. CDR3 sequence (DNA): TGTGCCAGCAGTGAGGGGACAGCAAACAGCCCTGGTGGCTACACCTTC. Translating it yields CASSEGTANSPGGYTF.

The chain recombines TRBV5-8 with TRBJ1-4; TRBD1 aligns across 8 bases. The CDR3 sequence is 15 residues long. Germline loops: CDR1 SGHTS, CDR2 YDEGEE. V shed 4 bases, J shed 5 bases, and the junction held 7 bases outside the gene matches. This CDR3 reads CASSSWTGRNEKLFF. CDR3 bases: TGTGCCAGCAGCAGTTGGACAGGGCGAAATGAAAAACTGTTTTTT.

A remark on this clone: Distinct nucleotide sequences in the sample also encode this CDR3. V gene TRBV12-3 or TRBV12-4 combines with J gene TRBJ2-2; D unresolved. This CDR3 region has 13 residues. V lost 5 bases and J 2 bases, leaving 6 bases between the germline ends. CDR3: CASSPVNTGELFF. In DNA form, the CDR3 reads TGTGCCAGCAGTCCTGTAAACACCGGGGAGCTGTTTTTT.

This sequence joins TRBV6-1 and TRBJ2-3; no reliable D call. The V end was cut by 3 bases, the J end by 2 bases, with 9 bases between. Germline assignment: CDR1 MNHNS and CDR2 SASEGT. The length of the CDR3 is 14 residues. The CDR3 reads CASSDGGNTDTQYF. The DNA for the CDR3 is TGTGCCAGCAGTGATGGCGGCAACACAGATACGCAGTATTTT.

The J gene is TRBJ2-7, the V gene TRBV27, with a weak D call TRBD1 (5 bases). V was pared by 1 base and J by 2 bases, with 9 bases between. CDR3 length: 14 amino acids. CDR1 is MNHEY, CDR2 SMNVEV, per germline (reference sequence). CDR3 DNA: TGTGCCAGCAGTTTATACAGGTTCCCCTACGAGCAGTACTTC. Its protein is CASSLYRFPYEQYF.

This clone was detected once. This rearrangement joins TRBV4-1 to TRBJ1-1; tentatively, D is TRBD1 (5 bases). The CDR3 runs to 15 residues. Trimming left V 0 bases short and J 1 base short, with 9 bases between. Germline V gives CDR1 MGHRA, CDR2 YSYEKL. CDR3: CASSQDRQTNTEAFF. In DNA, the CDR3 is TGCGCCAGCAGCCAAGATCGACAGACGAACACTGAAGCTTTCTTT.

CDR3 DNA: TGTGCCAGCAGCTTCCTGGGCCCAGGGGTCGCCTCTTCACCCCTCCACTTT. Its protein product is CASSFLGPGVASSPLHF. The chain couples TRBV11-2 to TRBJ1-6; D is perhaps TRBD1 (6 bases). Germline V gives CDR1 SGHAT, CDR2 FQNNGV. The CDR3 sequence is 17 residues long. V was cut by 3 bases and J by 9 bases, with 21 bases left in between.

In this sample, this clone turned up a few times. The genes are TRBV14 and TRBJ2-7; D might be TRBD2 (6 bases). The V end lost 4 bases, the J end lost 4 bases, and 26 bases lay between the germline ends. Looked up from germline, CDR1 is SGHDN and CDR2 is FVKESK. The CDR3 consists of 18 residues. The CDR3 DNA reads as TGTGCCAGCAGCCGAAGTTTCGGGCGGGGTATACCTGCTTACGAGCAGTACTTC. Translation: CASSRSFGRGIPAYEQYF.